The text below deals with one T cell receptor beta chain. The data originate from a study of control samples from healthy donors and cancer patients. Produced via immunoSEQ multiplex PCR; TCRdb's table is partial and in-frame only. Altogether around 170,000 clones are present, around 90% being singletons, with the ten largest covering 1.1% to 1.5%. The ends were cut back, 1 base at V and 8 bases at J, with 4 bases in the middle. In germline, CDR1 is KGHDR, CDR2 SFDVKD. The CDR3 consists of 11 residues. The rearrangement links TRBV24-1 to TRBJ1-1; no firm D call. Material: blood. The TCR comes from a woman between 45 and 60 years old in good health. The CDR3: CATSDFGEAFF. For the CDR3, the DNA is TGTGCCACCAGTGATTTTGGCGAAGCTTTCTTT.